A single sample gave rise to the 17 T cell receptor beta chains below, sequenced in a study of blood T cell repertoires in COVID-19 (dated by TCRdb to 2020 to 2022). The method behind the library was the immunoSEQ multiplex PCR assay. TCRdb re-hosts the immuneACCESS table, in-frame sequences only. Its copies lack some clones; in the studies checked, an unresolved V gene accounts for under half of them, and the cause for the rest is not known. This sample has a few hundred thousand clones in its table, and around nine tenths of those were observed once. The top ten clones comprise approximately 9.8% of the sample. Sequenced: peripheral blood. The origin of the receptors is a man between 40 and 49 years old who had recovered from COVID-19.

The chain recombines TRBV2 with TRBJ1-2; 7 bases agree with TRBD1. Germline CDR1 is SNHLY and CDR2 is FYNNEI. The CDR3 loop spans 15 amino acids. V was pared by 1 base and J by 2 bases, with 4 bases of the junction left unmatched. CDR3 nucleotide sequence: TGTGCCAGCAGTGAAGTGGGACAGATAAACTATGGCTACACCTTC. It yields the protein CASSEVGQINYGYTF.

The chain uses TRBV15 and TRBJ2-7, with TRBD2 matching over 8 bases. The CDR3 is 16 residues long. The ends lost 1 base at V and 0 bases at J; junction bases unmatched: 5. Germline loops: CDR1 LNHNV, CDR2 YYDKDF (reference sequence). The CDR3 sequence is CATSRVAGKVSYEQYF. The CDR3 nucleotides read TGTGCCACCAGCAGAGTAGCGGGAAAAGTCTCCTACGAGCAGTACTTC.

Here the CDR3 reads CASSQGGAYNSPLHF. The CDR3 DNA sequence: TGTGCCAGCAGCCAAGGAGGCGCTTATAATTCACCCCTCCACTTT. The rearrangement uses TRBV7-2 and TRBJ1-6; D is unclear. Germline lookup yields CDR1 SGHTA and CDR2 FQGNSA. The CDR3 totals 15 residues. The ends were cut back, 5 bases at V and 4 bases at J, with 12 bases in the middle.

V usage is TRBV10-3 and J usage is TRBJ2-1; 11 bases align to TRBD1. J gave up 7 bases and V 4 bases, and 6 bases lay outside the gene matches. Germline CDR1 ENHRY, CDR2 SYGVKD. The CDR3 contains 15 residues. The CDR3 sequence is CAISARDRGGNEQFF. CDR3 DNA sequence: TGTGCCATCAGTGCCAGGGACAGGGGGGGGAATGAGCAGTTCTTC.

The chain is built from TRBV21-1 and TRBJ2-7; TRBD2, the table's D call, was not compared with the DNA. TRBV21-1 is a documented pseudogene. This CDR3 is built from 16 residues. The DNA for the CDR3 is TGTGCCAGCAGCAATCGGACTAGCGGGAGTATCTACGAGCAGTACTTC. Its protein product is CASSNRTSGSIYEQYF.

The DNA for the CDR3 is TGCACCAGCAGCCAAGAGGTGCTAGCAGTAAGCACAGATACGCAGTATTTT. This gives the protein CTSSQEVLAVSTDTQYF. The chain recombines TRBV1 with TRBJ2-3; the table's D call, TRBD2, was not checked against the DNA. TRBV1 is a pseudogene segment. The CDR3 length is 17 residues.

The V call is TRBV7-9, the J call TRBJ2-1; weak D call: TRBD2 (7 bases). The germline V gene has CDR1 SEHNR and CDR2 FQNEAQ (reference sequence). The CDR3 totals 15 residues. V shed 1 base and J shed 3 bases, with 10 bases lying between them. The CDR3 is CASSLGGGGYNEQFF. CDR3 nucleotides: TGTGCCAGCAGCTTAGGGGGAGGGGGCTACAATGAGCAGTTCTTC. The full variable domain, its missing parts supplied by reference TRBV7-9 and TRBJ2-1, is DTGVSQNPRHKITKRGQNVTFRCDPISEHNRLYWYRQTLGQGPEFLTYFQNEAQLEKSRLLSDRFSAERPKGSFSTLEIQRTEQGDSAMYLCASSLGGGGYNEQFFGPGTRLTVL.

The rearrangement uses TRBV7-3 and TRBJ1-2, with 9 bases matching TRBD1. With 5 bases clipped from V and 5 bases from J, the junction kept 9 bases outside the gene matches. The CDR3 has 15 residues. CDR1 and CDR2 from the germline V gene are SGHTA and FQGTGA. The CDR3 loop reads CASSLSPGTGYGYTF. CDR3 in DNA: TGTGCCAGCAGCCTAAGTCCCGGGACAGGGTATGGCTACACCTTC.

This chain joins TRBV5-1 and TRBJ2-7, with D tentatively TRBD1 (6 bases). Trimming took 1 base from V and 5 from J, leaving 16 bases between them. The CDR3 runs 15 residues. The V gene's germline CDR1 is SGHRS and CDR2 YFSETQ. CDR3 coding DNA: TGCGCCAGCAGCTTGATGGGACAACAACGCAACGAGCAGTACTTC. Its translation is CASSLMGQQRNEQYF.

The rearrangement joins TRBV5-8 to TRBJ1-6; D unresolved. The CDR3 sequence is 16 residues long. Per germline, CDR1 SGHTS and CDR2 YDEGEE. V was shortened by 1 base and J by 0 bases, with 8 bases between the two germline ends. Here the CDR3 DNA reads TGTGCCAGCAGCTTGTTTGCAGGCTCCTATAATTCACCCCTCCACTTT. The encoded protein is CASSLFAGSYNSPLHF. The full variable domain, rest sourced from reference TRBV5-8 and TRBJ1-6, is EAGVTQSPTHLIKTRGQQATLRCSPISGHTSVYWYQQALGLGLQFLLWYDEGEERNRGNFPPRFSGRQFPNYSSELNVNALELEDSALYLCASSLFAGSYNSPLHFGNGTRLTVT.

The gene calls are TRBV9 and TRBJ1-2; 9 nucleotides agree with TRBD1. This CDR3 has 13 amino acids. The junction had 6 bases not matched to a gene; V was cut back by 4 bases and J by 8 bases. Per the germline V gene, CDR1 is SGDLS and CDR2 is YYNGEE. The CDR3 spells CASSFGTGKGYTF. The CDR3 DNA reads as TGTGCCAGCAGCTTCGGGACAGGGAAAGGCTACACCTTC.

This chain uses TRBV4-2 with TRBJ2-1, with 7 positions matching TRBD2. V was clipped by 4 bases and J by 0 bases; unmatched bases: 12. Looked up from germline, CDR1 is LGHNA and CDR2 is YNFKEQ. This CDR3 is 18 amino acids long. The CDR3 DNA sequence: TGTGCCAGCAGCCCTGGGAGGGGCGCGTTAAGCTCCTACAATGAGCAGTTCTTC. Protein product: CASSPGRGALSSYNEQFF.

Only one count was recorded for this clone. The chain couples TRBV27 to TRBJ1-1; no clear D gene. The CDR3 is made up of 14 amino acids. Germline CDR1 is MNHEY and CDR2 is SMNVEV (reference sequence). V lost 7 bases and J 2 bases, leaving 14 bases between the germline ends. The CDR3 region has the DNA TGTGCCAGCACTCGACTCGCCAGCAACACTGAAGCTTTCTTT. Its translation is CASTRLASNTEAFF.

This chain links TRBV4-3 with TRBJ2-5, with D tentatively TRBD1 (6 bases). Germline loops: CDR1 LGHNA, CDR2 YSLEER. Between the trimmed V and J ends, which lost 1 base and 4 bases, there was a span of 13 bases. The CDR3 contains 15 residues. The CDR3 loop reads CASSQGLRGIETQYF. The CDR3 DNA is TGCGCCAGCAGCCAAGGCCTGAGGGGGATAGAGACCCAGTACTTC.

Written as DNA, the CDR3 is TGTGCCAGCGGGGGACTAGGGGATGAGCAGTTCTTC. Translated, it gives CASGGLGDEQFF. This rearrangement joins TRBV2 to TRBJ2-1; TRBD2 matches 8 bases. This CDR3 comprises 12 residues. Germline-derived CDR1 and CDR2 are SNHLY and FYNNEI. Trimming cost V 8 bases and J 8 bases; bases outside gene matches: 5.

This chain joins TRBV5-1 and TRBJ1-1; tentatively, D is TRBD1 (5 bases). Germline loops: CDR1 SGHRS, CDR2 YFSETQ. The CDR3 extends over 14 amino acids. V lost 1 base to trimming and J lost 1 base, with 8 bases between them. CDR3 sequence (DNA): TGCGCCAGCAGCTTGCTAGGGGAGAACACTGAAGCTTTCTTT. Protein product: CASSLLGENTEAFF.

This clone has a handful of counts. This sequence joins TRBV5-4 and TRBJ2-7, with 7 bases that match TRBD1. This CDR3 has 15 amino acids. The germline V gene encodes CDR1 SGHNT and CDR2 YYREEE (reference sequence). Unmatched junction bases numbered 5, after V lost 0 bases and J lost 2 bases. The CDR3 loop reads CASSLVPGGTYEQYF. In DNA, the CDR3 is TGTGCCAGCAGCTTGGTTCCAGGGGGAACCTACGAGCAGTACTTC.